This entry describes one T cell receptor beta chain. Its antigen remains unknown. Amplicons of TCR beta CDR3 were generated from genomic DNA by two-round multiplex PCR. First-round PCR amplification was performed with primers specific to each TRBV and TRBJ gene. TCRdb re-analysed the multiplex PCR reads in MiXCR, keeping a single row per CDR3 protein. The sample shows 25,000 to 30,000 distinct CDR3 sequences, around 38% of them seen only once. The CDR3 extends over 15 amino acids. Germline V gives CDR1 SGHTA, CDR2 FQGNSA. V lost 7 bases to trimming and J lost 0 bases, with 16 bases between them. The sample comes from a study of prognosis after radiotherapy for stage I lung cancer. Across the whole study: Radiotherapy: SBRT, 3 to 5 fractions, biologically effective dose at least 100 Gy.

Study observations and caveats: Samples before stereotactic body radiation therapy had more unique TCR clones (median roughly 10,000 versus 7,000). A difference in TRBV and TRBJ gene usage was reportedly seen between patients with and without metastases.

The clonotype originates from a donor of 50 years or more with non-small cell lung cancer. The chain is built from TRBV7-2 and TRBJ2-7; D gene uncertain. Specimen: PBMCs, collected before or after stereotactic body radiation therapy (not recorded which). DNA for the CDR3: TGTGCCAGCAACCCAGACGGCTTAAGCTCCTACGAGCAGTACTTC. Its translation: CASNPDGLSSYEQYF.